These 14 T cell receptor beta chains originate from one sample sequenced in a study of T cell responses to AZD1222 COVID-19 vaccine. Only in-frame clones appear in the TCRdb table, and some are missing; sequencing was by immunoSEQ multiplex PCR. Of tens of thousands of clones in the sample, about 86% were seen once. Sequencing was performed on peripheral blood, taken 28 days after the second AZD1222 dose. These receptors were collected from an adult who received the AZD1222 COVID-19 vaccine.

A word on this clone: Other nucleotide sequences in the sample specify the same CDR3. The chain recombines TRBV4-3 with TRBJ2-7; 8 bases agree with TRBD1. This CDR3 has 14 residues. J was trimmed by 6 bases and V by 1 base; bases with no gene match: 5. CDR1 LGHNA and CDR2 YSLEER come from the germline V gene. CDR3 amino acids: CASSQVQGAGEQYF. The CDR3 nucleotides are TGCGCCAGCAGCCAAGTCCAGGGGGCGGGCGAGCAGTACTTC.

This sequence joins TRBV28 and TRBJ2-7; 10 bases are shared with TRBD1. This CDR3 region has 14 residues. V dropped 4 bases and J dropped 4; count of bases not matched to a gene: 4. The germline CDR1 and CDR2 sequences are MDHEN and SYDVKM. CDR3: CASSSGTGVYEQYF. The DNA of the CDR3 is TGTGCCAGCAGTTCCGGGACAGGGGTTTACGAGCAGTACTTC.

V is TRBV5-4 and J is TRBJ1-5; weak D call: TRBD1 (6 bases). Germline V gene sequence: CDR1 SGHNT, CDR2 YYREEE (reference sequence). This CDR3 is built from 16 residues. V dropped 4 bases and J dropped 2 bases, with 16 bases sitting between them. The CDR3 reads CASSITGSGGNQPQHF. DNA for the CDR3: TGTGCCAGCAGCATTACAGGGAGCGGCGGCAATCAGCCCCAGCATTTT.

The V call is TRBV5-4, the J call TRBJ1-1; 7 bases map to TRBD1. J was trimmed by 0 bases and V by 4 bases; bases with no gene match: 6. CDR1 and CDR2 (germline): SGHNT, YYREEE (reference sequence). The CDR3 consists of 15 residues. CDR3 region: CASSPRQGMNTEAFF. In DNA, the CDR3 is TGTGCCAGCAGCCCTCGACAGGGTATGAACACTGAAGCTTTCTTT.

The chain is built from TRBV3-1 (or the pseudogene TRBV3-2) and TRBJ1-1, with D perhaps TRBD1 (5 bases). V lost 8 bases to trimming and J lost 5 bases, with 21 bases between them. The CDR3 consists of 15 residues. CDR1 LGHDT and CDR2 YNNKEL come from the germline V gene (reference sequence). The chain's CDR3 is CASCYQGSPGTEAFF. The CDR3 DNA reads as TGTGCCAGCTGTTACCAGGGCTCCCCAGGGACTGAAGCTTTCTTT.

The chain employs TRBV4-3 and TRBJ2-7; no reliable D call. Per the germline V gene, CDR1 is LGHNA and CDR2 is YSLEER. The length of the CDR3 is 15 residues. Trimming stripped 1 base from V and 3 bases from J, with 13 bases between. CDR3 coding DNA: TGCGCCAGCAGCCAAGGGTCCGACGGATTCTACGAGCAGTACTTC. Its translation is CASSQGSDGFYEQYF.

This clone was detected only a few times. J is TRBJ1-1 and V is TRBV5-4; the match to TRBD1 covers 7 bases. Germline assignment: CDR1 SGHNT and CDR2 YYREEE (reference sequence). Trimming took 3 bases from V and 8 from J; bases not matched to a gene: 1. CDR3 size: 11 residues. DNA for the CDR3: TGTGCCAGCAGCTACAGGGGAGAAGCTTTCTTT. Translation gives CASSYRGEAFF.

The CDR3 DNA reads as TGTGCCACCAGCAGAGGTGTAGGACAGGGGTACGAGCAGTACTTC. Protein product: CATSRGVGQGYEQYF. The rearrangement joins TRBV15 to TRBJ2-7; 9 bases map to TRBD1. Unmatched junction bases numbered 5, after V lost 1 base and J lost 4 bases. The CDR3 extends over 15 amino acids. Per germline, CDR1 LNHNV and CDR2 YYDKDF (reference sequence).

The chain recombines TRBV3-1 (or the pseudogene TRBV3-2) with TRBJ2-7; possibly TRBD2 for D (5 bases). Looked up from germline, CDR1 is LGHDT and CDR2 is YNNKEL (reference sequence). The CDR3 contains 14 residues. The V end was cut by 3 bases, the J end by 4 bases, with 13 bases between. Here the CDR3 DNA reads TGTGCCAGCAGCCAGTTTCCGGGAAGTTACGAGCAGTACTTC. It encodes CASSQFPGSYEQYF.

Written as DNA, the CDR3 is TGTGCCAGCAGTTTAAATAGCAATCAGCCCCAGCATTTT. Protein product: CASSLNSNQPQHF. The genes are TRBV28 and TRBJ1-5; D gene uncertain. This CDR3 has 13 residues. V shed 2 bases and J shed 0 bases, with 2 bases lying between them. Looked up from germline, CDR1 is MDHEN and CDR2 is SYDVKM.

This clone has only one observation. The chain uses TRBV21-1 and TRBJ2-1; the DNA was not used to check the table's D call, TRBD1. TRBV21-1 is labeled a pseudogene. The CDR3 spans 17 residues. CDR3 coding DNA: TGTGCCAGCAGCAAAGGTCTCGGGGACAGGGCATACAATGAGCAGTTCTTC. This gives the protein CASSKGLGDRAYNEQFF.

This chain connects TRBV5-1 to TRBJ2-7; D unclear. The germline V gene has CDR1 SGHRS and CDR2 YFSETQ. This CDR3 is 14 amino acids long. Trimming took 3 bases from V and 0 from J, leaving 10 bases between them. The chain's CDR3 is CASSYGVISYEQYF. CDR3 DNA sequence: TGCGCCAGCAGCTATGGGGTTATCTCCTACGAGCAGTACTTC.

The chain recombines TRBV7-2 with TRBJ1-5, with D possibly matching TRBD1 (6 bases). CDR3 length equals 14 residues. Between the trimmed V and J ends, which lost 1 base and 4 bases, there was a span of 8 bases. CDR1 is SGHTA and CDR2 is FQGNSA in the germline V gene. The CDR3 sequence: CASSLGTANQPQHF. The CDR3 DNA reads TGTGCCAGCAGCTTAGGGACAGCGAATCAGCCCCAGCATTTT.

V and J are TRBV10-1 and TRBJ2-2; D is unclear. Trimming stripped 3 bases from V and 7 bases from J, with 6 bases between. CDR1 and CDR2 from the germline V gene are WNHNN and SYGVQD (reference sequence). CDR3 size: 12 residues. CDR3 sequence reads: CASSETFGELFF. DNA of the CDR3: TGCGCCAGCAGTGAAACTTTCGGGGAGCTGTTTTTT.